The subject of this entry is one T cell receptor beta chain. This record comes from a study of sequential checkpoint blockade in melanoma. In the study overall: First-line arms were nivolumab then ipilimumab, or the reverse, randomized 1:1. Both treatment sequences were followed by maintenance nivolumab.

Germline-derived CDR1 and CDR2 are SGHRS and YFSETQ. This CDR3 is built from 13 residues. The V end lost 6 bases, the J end lost 2 bases, and 12 bases lay between the germline ends. TCRdb's table, derived via immunoSEQ multiplex PCR, lists solely in-frame clones and lacks some. The table includes some 5,100 clones, about 71% detected once. As to treatment: randomized to nivolumab then ipilimumab (arm A) or the reverse (arm B). Patients had received no earlier DNA-damaging chemotherapy. PBMC sorting kept live CD3+CD8+ cells without CD19 or CD56. V and J are TRBV5-1 and TRBJ2-7, with D possibly TRBD2 on 5 matching bases. The specimen was CD8+ T cells sorted from blood (inferred from file names), collected from a patient given nivolumab and ipilimumab in sequence. The TCR was taken from a human patient with melanoma. Some clones in this sample may be carry-over from other donors' samples. For the CDR3, the DNA is TGCGCCAGCACCACCGACTACACCTACGAGCAGTACTTC. The encoded protein is CASTTDYTYEQYF. Using reference TRBV5-1 and TRBJ2-7 for the parts outside the CDR3, the full variable domain is KAGVTQTPRYLIKTRGQQVTLSCSPISGHRSVSWYQQTPGQGLQFLFEYFSETQRNKGNFPGRFSGRQFSNSRSEMNVSTLELGDSALYLCASTTDYTYEQYFGPGTRLTVT.